The entry below describes one T cell receptor beta chain. This record belongs to a study of technical replicates of blood from a few donors. Trimming cost V 3 bases and J 0 bases; bases outside gene matches: 13. CDR1 is KGHSH and CDR2 is LQKENI in the germline V gene. The CDR3 has 19 residues. The assay was immunoSEQ multiplex PCR, and TCRdb's table has in-frame clones only and misses some. The data contain 87,000 or so clones, around 92% of them seen just once; the ten biggest clones take up around 0.3%. The clonotype was recovered from a human donor in good health. The V call is TRBV18, the J call TRBJ2-3; 9 bases line up with TRBD2. Sequencing input: T cells isolated from PBMCs. The CDR3 here is CASSPKAGGQTSSTDTQYF. The CDR3 DNA sequence: TGTGCCAGCTCACCGAAAGCGGGAGGCCAAACCTCTAGCACAGATACGCAGTATTTT.